The sequence of this T cell receptor (beta chain) was determined in a study of T cell repertoires in cytomegalovirus infection. Each CDR3 protein is one row after TCRdb ran MiXCR on the reads. This sample has hundreds of thousands of distinct CDR3 sequences, with about 44% found just once. With regard to this clonotype: Its target is not known.

Sequencing was performed on cultured PBMCs, taken from culture after CMV antigen stimulation. This receptor was identified in a human donor in good health (CMV status not recorded). Some clones in this sample may be carry-over from other donors' samples.

This CDR3 is CSALGINLNTEAFF. The CDR3 coding sequence is TGCAGTGCCTTAGGGATAAACTTGAACACTGAAGCTTTCTTT. The chain carries TRBV20-1 and TRBJ1-1; D is ambiguous. The CDR3 has 14 amino acids. The V and J ends lost 6 bases and 0 bases respectively, with 14 bases between them. Germline V lookup: CDR1 DFQATT, CDR2 SNEGSKA (reference sequence).